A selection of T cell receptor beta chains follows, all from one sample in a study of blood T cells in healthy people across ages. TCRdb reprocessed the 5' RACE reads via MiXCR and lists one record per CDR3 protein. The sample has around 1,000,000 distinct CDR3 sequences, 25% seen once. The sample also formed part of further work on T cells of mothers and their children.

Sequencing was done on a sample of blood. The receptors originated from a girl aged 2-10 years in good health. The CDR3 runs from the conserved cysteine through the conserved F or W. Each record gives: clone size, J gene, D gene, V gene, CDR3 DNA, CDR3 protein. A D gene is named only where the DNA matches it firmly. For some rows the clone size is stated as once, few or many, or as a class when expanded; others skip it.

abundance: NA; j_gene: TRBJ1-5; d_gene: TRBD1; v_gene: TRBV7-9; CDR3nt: TGTGCCAGCAGCCCTGGACAGGGGAGAGGGAGCAATCAGCCCCAGCATTTT; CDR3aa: CASSPGQGRGSNQPQHF
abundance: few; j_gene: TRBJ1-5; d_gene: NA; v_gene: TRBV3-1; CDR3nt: TGTGCCAGCAGCCAAGATGGCGGGGGCAATCAGCCCCAGCATTTT; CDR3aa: CASSQDGGGNQPQHF
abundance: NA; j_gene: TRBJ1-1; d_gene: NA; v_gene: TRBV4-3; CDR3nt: TGCGCCAGCAGCCAAGATGCTGTCGGGTGGAAGGCTTCCTTT; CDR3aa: CASSQDAVGWKASF
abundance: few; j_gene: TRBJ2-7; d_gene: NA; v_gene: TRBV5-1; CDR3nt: TGCGCCAGCAGCTTGGAACCAGCCAACCCCTACGAGCAGTACTTC; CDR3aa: CASSLEPANPYEQYF
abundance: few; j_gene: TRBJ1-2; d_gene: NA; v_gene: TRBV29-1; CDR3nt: TGCAGCGTTGAGACCTACCTCGACAGTAACTATGGCTACACCTTC; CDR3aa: CSVETYLDSNYGYTF
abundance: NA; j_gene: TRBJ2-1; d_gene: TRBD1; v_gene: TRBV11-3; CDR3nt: TGTGCCAGCAGCCCCGACAGGGGGTTTGAGCAGTTCTTC; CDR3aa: CASSPDRGFEQFF
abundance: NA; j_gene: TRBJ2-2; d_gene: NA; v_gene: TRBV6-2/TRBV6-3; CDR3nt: TGTGCCAGCAGTTACTTTTTAGGGACTGTCACCGGGGAGCTGTTTTTT; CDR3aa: CASSYFLGTVTGELFF
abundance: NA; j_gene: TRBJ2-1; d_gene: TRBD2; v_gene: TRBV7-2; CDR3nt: TGTGCCAGCAGCTTAGCTCCGGGACTAGCGGGTATAGAGCAGTTCTTC; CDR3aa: CASSLAPGLAGIEQFF
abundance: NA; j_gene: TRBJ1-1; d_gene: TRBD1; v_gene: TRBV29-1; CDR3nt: TGCAGCGTTATTTACAGGGGGCGATTGAACACTGAAGCTTTCTTT; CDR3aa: CSVIYRGRLNTEAFF
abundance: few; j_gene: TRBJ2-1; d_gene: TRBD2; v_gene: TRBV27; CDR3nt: TGTGCCAGCAGTTTGGGTACAGGGACTAGCGTCGATGAGCAGTTCTTC; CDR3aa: CASSLGTGTSVDEQFF
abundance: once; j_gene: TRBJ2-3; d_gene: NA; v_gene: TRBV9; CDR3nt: TGTGCCAGCAGCGTAGATTCGGGTCGAACGGATACGCAGTATTTT; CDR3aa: CASSVDSGRTDTQYF
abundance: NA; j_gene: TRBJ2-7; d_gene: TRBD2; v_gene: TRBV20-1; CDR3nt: TGCAGTGCTAGTACCCTAGCGGGAGAGGTATCCTACGAGCAGTACTTC; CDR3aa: CSASTLAGEVSYEQYF
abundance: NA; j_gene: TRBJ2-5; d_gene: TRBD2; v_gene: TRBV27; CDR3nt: TGTGCCAGCAGATGGGGGACTAGCGGCCAAGAGACCCAGTACTTC; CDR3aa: CASRWGTSGQETQYF
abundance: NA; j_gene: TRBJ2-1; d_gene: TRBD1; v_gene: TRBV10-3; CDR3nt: TGTGCCAGCCTATTCACAGGGGGCGGTGAGCAGTTCTTC; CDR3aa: CASLFTGGGEQFF
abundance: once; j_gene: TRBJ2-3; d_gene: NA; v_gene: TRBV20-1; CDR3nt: TGCAGTGCTAGTCAAACTAGCACAGATACGCAGTATTTT; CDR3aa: CSASQTSTDTQYF
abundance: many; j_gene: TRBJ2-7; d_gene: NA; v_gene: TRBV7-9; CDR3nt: TGTGCCAGCAGCTTTGCAGGTGACTACGAGCAGTACTTC; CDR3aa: CASSFAGDYEQYF
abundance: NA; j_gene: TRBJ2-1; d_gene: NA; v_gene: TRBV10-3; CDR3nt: TGTGCCATCAGTGCGAAAACCGGGACCGATGAGCAGTTCTTC; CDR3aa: CAISAKTGTDEQFF
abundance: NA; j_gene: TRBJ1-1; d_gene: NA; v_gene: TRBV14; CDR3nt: TGTGCCAGCAGCCAAGATGGGGGCATGAACACTGAAGCTTTCTTT; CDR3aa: CASSQDGGMNTEAFF
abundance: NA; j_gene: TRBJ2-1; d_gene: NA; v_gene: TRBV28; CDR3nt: TGTGCCAGCCTACGGAGTACCCAACCTAATGAGCAGTTCTTC; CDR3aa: CASLRSTQPNEQFF
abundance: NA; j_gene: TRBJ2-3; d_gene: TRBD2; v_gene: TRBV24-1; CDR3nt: TGTGCCACCAGTGACCCGATAGCGGGGGGGCCGGCAGATACGCAGTATTTT; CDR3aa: CATSDPIAGGPADTQYF
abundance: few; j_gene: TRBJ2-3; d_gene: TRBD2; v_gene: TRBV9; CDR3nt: TGTGCCAGCAGCGTAGCTGGGACTAGCGGGCCTTGGACAGATACGCAGTATTTT; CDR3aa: CASSVAGTSGPWTDTQYF
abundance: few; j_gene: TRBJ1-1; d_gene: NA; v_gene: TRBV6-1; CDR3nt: TGTGCCACCGTGGACAGTTTGAACACTGAAGCTTTCTTT; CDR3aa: CATVDSLNTEAFF
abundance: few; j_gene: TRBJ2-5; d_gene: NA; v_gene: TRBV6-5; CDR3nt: TGTGCCAGCAGCAAATGGGACAACACACAAGAGACCCAGTACTTC; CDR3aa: CASSKWDNTQETQYF
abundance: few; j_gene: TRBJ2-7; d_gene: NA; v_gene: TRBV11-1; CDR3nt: TGTGCCAGCAATCCAGACCGGGACGGGACCTACGAGCAGTACTTC; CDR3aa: CASNPDRDGTYEQYF
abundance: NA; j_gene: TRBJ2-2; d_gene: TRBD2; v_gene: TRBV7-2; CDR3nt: TGTGCCAGCAGCTCCAGCGGGGGTCCCATCGGGGAGCTGTTTTTT; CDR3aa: CASSSSGGPIGELFF
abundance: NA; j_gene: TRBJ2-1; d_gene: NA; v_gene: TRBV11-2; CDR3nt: TGTGCCAGCAGCTGGCCCGGGCTTAGCTCCTACAATGAGCAGTTCTTC; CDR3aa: CASSWPGLSSYNEQFF
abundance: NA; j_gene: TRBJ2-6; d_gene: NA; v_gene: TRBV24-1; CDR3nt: TGTGCCACCAGTCCTTCAGGGGCCAACGTCCTGACTTTC; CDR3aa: CATSPSGANVLTF
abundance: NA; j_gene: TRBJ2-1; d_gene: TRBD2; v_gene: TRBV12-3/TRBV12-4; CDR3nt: TGTGCCAGCAGTTTGGAGCGGGAGGACAACAATGAGCAGTTCTTC; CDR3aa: CASSLEREDNNEQFF
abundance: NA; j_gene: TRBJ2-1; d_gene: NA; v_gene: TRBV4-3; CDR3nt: TGCGCCAGCAGCCAAGGGAGCGGAACCTACAATGAGCAGTTCTTC; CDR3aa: CASSQGSGTYNEQFF
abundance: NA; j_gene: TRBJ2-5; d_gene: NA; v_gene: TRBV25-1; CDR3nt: TGTGCCAGCAGTGCGGGGCGGAGTTCGTCTGAGACCCAGTACTTC; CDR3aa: CASSAGRSSSETQYF
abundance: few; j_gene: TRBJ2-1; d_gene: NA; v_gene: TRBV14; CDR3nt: TGTGCCAGCAGCCAAGAAAACTACAATGAGCAGTTCTTC; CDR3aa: CASSQENYNEQFF
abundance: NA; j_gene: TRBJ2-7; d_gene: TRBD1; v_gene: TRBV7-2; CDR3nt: TGTGCCAGCAGCATACGTGCCGGGACAGGGACCTACGAGCAGTACTTC; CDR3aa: CASSIRAGTGTYEQYF
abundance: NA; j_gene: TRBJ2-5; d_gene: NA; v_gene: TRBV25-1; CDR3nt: TGTGCCAGCAGTGAGCAGGGTAGGGAGACCCAGTACTTC; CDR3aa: CASSEQGRETQYF
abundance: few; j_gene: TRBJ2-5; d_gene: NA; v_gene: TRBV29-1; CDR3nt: TGCAGCGTTGGTGGCTTCGAAGAGACCCAGTACTTC; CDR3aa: CSVGGFEETQYF
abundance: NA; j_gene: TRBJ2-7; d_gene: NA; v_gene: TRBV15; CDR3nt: TGTGCCACCAGCAGCCGCGGTGGATCGGGATACGAGCAGTACTTC; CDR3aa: CATSSRGGSGYEQYF
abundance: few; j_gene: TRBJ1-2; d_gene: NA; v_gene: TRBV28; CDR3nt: TGTGCCAGCAGTTTGGGCGATTTCCACTTC; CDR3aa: CASSLGDFHF
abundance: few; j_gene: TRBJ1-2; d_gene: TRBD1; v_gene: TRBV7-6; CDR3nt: TGTGCCAGCAAACACAATCCCGGGACAGCCAACTATGGCTACACCTTC; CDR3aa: CASKHNPGTANYGYTF
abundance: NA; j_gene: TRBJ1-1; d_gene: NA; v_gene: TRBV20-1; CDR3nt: TGCAGTGCTAGAGATGGGATGGGGGGGGTCGCTGAAGCTTTCTTT; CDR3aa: CSARDGMGGVAEAFF
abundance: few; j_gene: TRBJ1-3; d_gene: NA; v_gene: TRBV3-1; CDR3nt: TGTGCCAGCAGCCAGCTCCCACTGGGTACTGGAAACACCATATATTTT; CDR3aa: CASSQLPLGTGNTIYF